These 25 T cell receptor beta chains were sequenced from one sample in a study of OX40 agonist ivuxolimab in advanced cancers. TCRdb's table, derived via immunoSEQ multiplex PCR, lists solely in-frame clones and lacks some. The sample has 55,000 to 75,000 clones, approximately 93% seen once; the top ten hold approximately 2.2%. The sequencing used CD4+ or CD8+ T cells sorted from blood, collected in a trial of the OX40 agonist ivuxolimab. These receptors all come from an adult with an advanced solid tumor such as melanoma, head and neck, liver or kidney cancer.

CDR3 DNA sequence: TGTGCCACCAGCCCCCGACAGACTAACTATGGCTACACCTTC. Translated, it gives CATSPRQTNYGYTF. V and J are TRBV15 and TRBJ1-2, with D perhaps matching TRBD1 (5 bases). The CDR3 totals 14 residues. Germline V CDR1 and CDR2: LNHNV, YYDKDF (reference sequence). V lost 5 bases and J lost 0, with 10 bases in between. Together with reference TRBV15 and TRBJ1-2, the CDR3 gives the full variable domain: DAMVIQNPRYQVTQFGKPVTLSCSQTLNHNVMYWYQQKSSQAPKLLFHYYDKDFNNEADTPDNFQSRRPNTSFCFLDIRSPGLGDTAMYLCATSPRQTNYGYTFGSGTRLTVV.

CDR3 region: CASSLTSGSYNEQFF. As DNA, the CDR3 is TGTGCCAGCAGCCTGACTAGCGGGAGCTACAATGAGCAGTTCTTC. V and J are TRBV11-3 and TRBJ2-1; 12 bases line up with TRBD2. CDR1 SGHNT and CDR2 YENEEA come from the germline V gene. V trimming: 5 bases; J trimming: 3 bases; junction bases outside the gene matches: 2. The CDR3 totals 15 residues.

This chain connects TRBV11-3 to TRBJ1-1; D is uncertain. V dropped 6 bases and J dropped 3 bases, with 11 bases sitting between them. The CDR3 totals 13 residues. Germline CDR1 and CDR2: SGHNT and YENEEA. CDR3 sequence (DNA): TGTGCCAGCAGTTTTACCTCGGACACTGAAGCTTTCTTT. This sequence encodes CASSFTSDTEAFF.

The chain carries TRBV5-5 and TRBJ2-7; D remains ambiguous. The germline V gene encodes CDR1 SGHKS and CDR2 YYEKEE (reference sequence). This CDR3 is built from 13 residues. V lost 1 base to trimming and J lost 3 bases, with 8 bases between them. The CDR3 is CASSLRAHYEQYF. CDR3 DNA: TGTGCCAGCAGCTTGAGGGCACACTACGAGCAGTACTTC.

The rearrangement joins TRBV14 to TRBJ2-5, with D possibly being TRBD1 (5 bases). CDR1 is SGHDN, CDR2 FVKESK, per germline. The ends were cut back, 1 base at V and 4 bases at J, with 10 bases in the middle. This CDR3 is built from 14 residues. Written as DNA, the CDR3 is TGTGCCAGCAGCCAAGGATCAAGGGGAGAGACCCAGTACTTC. Its protein product is CASSQGSRGETQYF.

V and J are TRBV19 and TRBJ2-1; TRBD1 matches 7 bases. J gave up 10 bases and V 3 bases, and 9 bases lay outside the gene matches. CDR3 length: 14 residues. Germline V CDR1 and CDR2: LNHDA, SQIVND (reference sequence). CDR3: CASSIFSRTGEQFF. CDR3 coding DNA: TGTGCCAGTAGTATCTTCTCGCGGACAGGAGAGCAGTTCTTC.

V usage is TRBV7-9 and J usage is TRBJ2-2; a possible D gene is TRBD1 (5 bases). Trimming stripped 4 bases from V and 5 bases from J, with 11 bases between. Germline V gene lookup returns CDR1 SEHNR and CDR2 FQNEAQ (reference sequence). The CDR3 sequence is 14 residues long. The CDR3 sequence: CASSSPGYTGELFF. As DNA, the CDR3 is TGTGCCAGCAGCTCGCCAGGGTATACCGGGGAGCTGTTTTTT.

This rearrangement joins TRBV18 to TRBJ1-5; 7 bases fit TRBD1. CDR3 size: 14 residues. Trimming at V came to 4 bases and at J to 8 bases, leaving 8 bases not matched to a gene. From germline, CDR1 is KGHSH and CDR2 LQKENI. The CDR3 here is CASSQTGFQEPQHF. For the CDR3, the DNA is TGTGCCAGCTCACAGACAGGGTTTCAAGAGCCCCAGCATTTT.

The chain has TRBV2 and TRBJ1-2; 8 bases line up with TRBD1. With 4 bases clipped from V and 5 bases from J, the junction kept 3 bases outside the gene matches. The CDR3 is 13 residues long. The germline gives CDR1 SNHLY, CDR2 FYNNEI. In nucleotides, the CDR3 is TGTGCCAGCAGTGCCGGACAGGGTTATGGCTACACCTTC. Translated: CASSAGQGYGYTF. The variable domain in full, with the rest retrieved from reference TRBV2 and TRBJ1-2, is EPEVTQTPSHQVTQMGQEVILRCVPISNHLYFYWYRQILGQKVEFLVSFYNNEISEKSEIFDDQFSVERPDGSNFTLKIRSTKLEDSAMYFCASSAGQGYGYTFGSGTRLTVV.

Only one count was recorded for this clone. The rearrangement joins TRBV11-3 to TRBJ1-6; perhaps TRBD1 as D (6 bases). V was cut by 1 base and J by 7 bases, with 8 bases left in between. The V gene's germline CDR1 is SGHNT and CDR2 YENEEA. This CDR3 contains 14 residues. The CDR3 sequence is CASSLGDTNSPLHF. The DNA for the CDR3 is TGTGCCAGCAGCTTAGGGGACACAAATTCACCCCTCCACTTT. The whole variable domain, remainder taken from reference TRBV11-3 and TRBJ1-6, is EAGVVQSPRYKIIEKKQPVAFWCNPISGHNTLYWYLQNLGQGPELLIRYENEEAVDDSQLPKDRFSAERLKGVDSTLKIQPAELGDSAVYLCASSLGDTNSPLHFGNGTRLTVT.

This clone was observed once. The chain carries TRBV7-8 and TRBJ2-4; maybe TRBD1 (6 bases). The ends were cut back, 5 bases at V and 1 base at J, with 15 bases in the middle. Germline V CDR1 and CDR2: SGHVS, FQNEAQ. CDR3 size: 16 residues. CDR3 in DNA: TGTGCCAGCAGCCCATGGGGCGACAGGGCCAAAAACATTCAGTACTTC. The encoded protein is CASSPWGDRAKNIQYF.

The chain uses TRBV5-4 and TRBJ2-5, with TRBD2 matching 9 bases. The V segment lost 0 bases and the J segment 6 bases; nucleotides outside the gene matches: 9. There are 16 residues in the CDR3. CDR1 is SGHNT, CDR2 YYREEE, per germline (reference sequence). The CDR3 DNA is TGTGCCAGCAGCTTGGCCGGGACTAGCCTTCCGAAGACCCAGTACTTC. This translates into CASSLAGTSLPKTQYF.

This chain uses TRBV19 with TRBJ2-1; D may match TRBD1 or TRBD2 (5 bases each). The CDR3 is made up of 15 amino acids. Per germline, CDR1 LNHDA and CDR2 SQIVND (reference sequence). V lost 7 bases, J lost 12 bases, and 25 bases lay in between. The CDR3 region has the DNA TGTGCCAGTATTGCACCGGGACCTCAAAAGTCAGGGCAGTTCTTC. This sequence encodes CASIAPGPQKSGQFF.

The chain is built from TRBV11-3 and TRBJ2-1, with 11 bases lining up with TRBD2. With V trimmed by 2 bases and J by 8 bases, 5 bases remained unmatched. This CDR3 comprises 15 residues. CDR1 and CDR2 from the germline V gene are SGHNT and YENEEA. The DNA of the CDR3 is TGTGCCAGCAGCTTAATTAGCGGGGGGGGCCATGAGCAGTTCTTC. This codes for CASSLISGGGHEQFF.

V gene TRBV28 combines with J gene TRBJ2-5; D is uncertain. The V end lost 1 base, the J end lost 5 bases, and 14 bases lay between the germline ends. The germline V gene encodes CDR1 MDHEN and CDR2 SYDVKM. The length of the CDR3 is 15 residues. DNA of the CDR3: TGTGCCAGCAGTTTATTCCAGGCCGGTATGGAGACCCAGTACTTC. Translated, it gives CASSLFQAGMETQYF.

The chain has TRBV6-6 and TRBJ1-3; unclear D gene. In germline, CDR1 is MNHNY, CDR2 SVGAGI (reference sequence). The CDR3 runs 12 residues. Between the trimmed V and J ends, which lost 7 bases and 0 bases, there was a span of 4 bases. The CDR3 spells CASTDSGNTIYF. The DNA of the CDR3 is TGTGCCAGCACCGACTCTGGAAACACCATATATTTT.

This chain uses TRBV12-5 with TRBJ2-5, with TRBD1 identical over 8 bases. Germline values: CDR1 LGHNT, CDR2 FRNRAP. The junction had 4 bases not matched to a gene; V was cut back by 5 bases and J by 5 bases. CDR3 size: 13 residues. This CDR3 reads CASGPYRGETQYF. The CDR3 DNA reads TGTGCTAGTGGTCCTTACAGGGGGGAGACCCAGTACTTC.

This clone is categorized as medium-sized. CDR3 bases: TGTGCCAGCAGCTTATCATCAGGGATCACTGAAGCTTTCTTT. Protein product: CASSLSSGITEAFF. The chain combines TRBV7-9 with TRBJ1-1; TRBD1 is a possible D gene (5 bases). CDR1 and CDR2 from the germline V gene are SEHNR and FQNEAQ (reference sequence). Trimming cost V 2 bases and J 4 bases, with 11 bases left between them. The CDR3 is 14 amino acids.

This rearrangement joins TRBV7-2 to TRBJ1-6; a possible D gene is TRBD1 (6 bases). The CDR3 loop spans 16 amino acids. Germline-derived CDR1 and CDR2 are SGHTA and FQGNSA. The ends were cut back, 5 bases at V and 6 bases at J, with 17 bases in the middle. The CDR3 here is CASSPEGGMINSPLHF. CDR3 sequence (DNA): TGTGCCAGCAGCCCCGAGGGGGGGATGATTAATTCACCCCTCCACTTT.

For the CDR3, the DNA is TGTGCCAGCTCACCACCCGCTGGGGGTGCAGATACGCAGTATTTT. It codes for CASSPPAGGADTQYF. The chain carries TRBV18 and TRBJ2-3; either TRBD1 or TRBD2 may supply D (5 bases each). The CDR3 has 15 amino acids. Trimming removed 0 bases at V and 4 bases at J, with 11 bases between. Germline loops: CDR1 KGHSH, CDR2 LQKENI.

This chain links TRBV30 with TRBJ2-7, with D perhaps TRBD2 (5 bases). Trimming took off 0 bases at V and 4 bases at J, with 10 bases between the two ends. This CDR3 region has 13 residues. Germline lookup yields CDR1 GTSNPN and CDR2 SVGIG (reference sequence). The CDR3 loop reads CAWSVQGLYEQYF. CDR3 sequence (DNA): TGTGCCTGGAGTGTACAAGGACTGTACGAGCAGTACTTC. Together with reference TRBV30 and TRBJ2-7, the CDR3 gives the full variable domain: SQTIHQWPATLVQPVGSPLSLECTVEGTSNPNLYWYRQAAGRGLQLLFYSVGIGQISSEVPQNLSASRPQDRQFILSSKKLLLSDSGFYLCAWSVQGLYEQYFGPGTRLTVT.

The chain recombines TRBV25-1 with TRBJ1-4; D is ambiguous. CDR3 length: 9 residues. Germline CDR1 and CDR2: MGHDK and SYGVNS. Trimming took 5 bases from V and 17 from J, leaving 9 bases between them. For the CDR3, the DNA is TGTGCCAGCAGTAAGGCGGGTTTTTTT. Protein: CASSKAGFF.

The V call is TRBV5-1, the J call TRBJ1-1; 11 nucleotides match TRBD1. Germline V lookup: CDR1 SGHRS, CDR2 YFSETQ. V gave up 4 bases and J gave up 8 bases; unmatched junction bases: 7. The CDR3 contains 14 residues. The CDR3 sequence is CASSRGTGGFEAFF. The CDR3 nucleotides read TGCGCCAGCAGCCGTGGGACAGGGGGTTTCGAAGCTTTCTTT.

The rearrangement links TRBV11-3 to TRBJ1-1, with TRBD1 as a possible D gene (5 bases). Trimming cost V 4 bases and J 7 bases, with 16 bases left between them. Germline CDR1 is SGHNT and CDR2 is YENEEA. The CDR3 consists of 14 residues. The chain's CDR3 is CASSSGIRTGEAFF. For the CDR3, the DNA is TGTGCCAGCAGCTCGGGCATAAGAACAGGTGAAGCTTTCTTT.

A word on this clone: The junction and the germline gene differ at one end; a read error may be behind it. This chain connects TRBV12-5 to TRBJ1-2; TRBD1 is a possible D gene (5 bases). CDR1 LGHNT and CDR2 FRNRAP come from the germline V gene. The length of the CDR3 is 14 residues. The CDR3 nucleotides read TGTGCTAGTGGTTTGGGGGCACCGGCAGGGCCCATGAAGTTC. Amino acid sequence: CASGLGAPAGPMKF.